This entry lists 28 T cell receptor beta chains sequenced from one sample in a study of cytomegalovirus exposure and HLA in healthy donors. Data came from immunoSEQ multiplex PCR; TCRdb stores just in-frame clones and leaves some out. The data contain roughly 120,000 clones, approximately 90% of them singletons. Sequencing input: PBMCs. The receptors stem from a man aged 18 to 30 in good health and CMV-seronegative.

The chain couples TRBV7-6 to TRBJ2-7; D not resolved. The CDR3 length is 13 residues. V lost 3 bases, J lost 7 bases, and 13 bases lay in between. Germline loops: CDR1 SGHVS, CDR2 FNYEAQ. The CDR3 nucleotides read TGTGCCAGCAGCTTGACAACCCTCGCTGAGCAGTACTTC. It yields the protein CASSLTTLAEQYF.

The V and J genes are TRBV6-1 and TRBJ2-5; 11 bases align to TRBD2. The trim removed 2 bases at V and 4 bases at J, leaving 6 bases unmatched. Germline V CDR1 and CDR2: MNHNS, SASEGT. The length of the CDR3 is 16 residues. Written as DNA, the CDR3 is TGTGCCAGCAGTGAATCGCCTAGCGGGGGGACAGAGACCCAGTACTTC. Translating gives CASSESPSGGTETQYF.

The chain carries TRBV2 and TRBJ2-3; maybe TRBD1 (5 bases). CDR1 is SNHLY and CDR2 is FYNNEI in the germline V gene. Trimming removed 4 bases at V and 3 bases at J, with 26 bases between. This CDR3 contains 19 residues. CDR3 coding DNA: TGTGCCAGCAGTGTAAGCCAACCCCAGGGTAGTTTTTTGACAGATACGCAGTATTTT. It translates to CASSVSQPQGSFLTDTQYF.

V gene TRBV28 combines with J gene TRBJ2-7; D is possibly TRBD1 (5 bases). Trimming removed 3 bases at V and 6 bases at J, with 15 bases between. Germline V gene sequence: CDR1 MDHEN, CDR2 SYDVKM. The CDR3 covers 14 residues. CDR3 nucleotide sequence: TGTGCCAGCAGTTTGAGTCTTCGGACATCCGAGCAGTACTTC. It yields the protein CASSLSLRTSEQYF.

The CDR3 DNA sequence: TGTGCCAGTAGTTTACTAGCGGGAGGGAAAGAGACCCAGTACTTC. Translated, it gives CASSLLAGGKETQYF. The chain carries TRBV19 and TRBJ2-5; 13 nucleotides align to TRBD2. J gave up 3 bases and V 5 bases, and 3 bases lay outside the gene matches. Per the germline V gene, CDR1 is LNHDA and CDR2 is SQIVND (reference sequence). This CDR3 region has 15 residues.

This chain links TRBV5-6 with TRBJ2-7; possible D gene TRBD1, 6 bases. The CDR3 consists of 14 residues. Trimming pared 2 bases from V and 4 bases from J, leaving 13 bases between. Germline values: CDR1 SGHDT, CDR2 YYEEEE. In DNA, the CDR3 is TGTGCCAGCAGCTTTCGGCAGGGACATTACGAGCAGTACTTC. It codes for CASSFRQGHYEQYF.

This rearrangement joins TRBV27 to TRBJ2-7; 7 nucleotides agree with TRBD1. In germline, CDR1 is MNHEY, CDR2 SMNVEV (reference sequence). CDR3 length: 12 residues. V lost 5 bases and J lost 5; bases outside the gene matches: 3. As DNA, the CDR3 is TGTGCCAGCAGTATCACAGGGGACGAGCAGTACTTC. As protein: CASSITGDEQYF.

The chain combines TRBV7-9 with TRBJ1-6, with D maybe TRBD1 (5 bases). Germline CDR1 reads SEHNR; CDR2 reads FQNEAQ (reference sequence). This CDR3 is built from 14 residues. The germline V and J ends were trimmed by 5 bases and 10 bases, with 15 bases remaining between them. As DNA, the CDR3 is TGTGCCAGCAGCGAGGGACTCGGTGCCTCACCCCTCCACTTT. Translating it yields CASSEGLGASPLHF.

This chain links TRBV7-9 with TRBJ2-7; D call uncertain. With 2 bases removed from V and 2 bases from J, the gap between germline ends came to 10 bases. The germline CDR1 and CDR2 sequences are SEHNR and FQNEAQ (reference sequence). The CDR3 consists of 14 residues. The CDR3 DNA sequence: TGTGCCAGCAGCTTATTCAGCGATACCTACGAGCAGTACTTC. This sequence encodes CASSLFSDTYEQYF.

The V call is TRBV6-6, the J call TRBJ1-6; possibly TRBD1 for D (5 bases). There are 15 residues in the CDR3. Germline V gene lookup returns CDR1 MNHNY and CDR2 SVGAGI (reference sequence). V lost 5 bases to trimming and J lost 5 bases, with 13 bases between them. The CDR3 protein is CASSPPQGNNSPLHF. CDR3 coding DNA: TGTGCCAGCAGTCCCCCCCAGGGAAATAATTCACCCCTCCACTTT.

The rearrangement uses TRBV4-2 and TRBJ1-2, with D perhaps matching TRBD1 (6 bases). Trimming took 0 bases from V and 8 from J, leaving 16 bases between them. Germline values: CDR1 LGHNA, CDR2 YNFKEQ. The length of the CDR3 is 15 residues. The CDR3 DNA follows: TGTGCCAGCAGCCAAGATGCTTTACAGGGCGGGGGCTACACCTTC. Protein sequence: CASSQDALQGGGYTF.

This chain connects TRBV11-2 to TRBJ2-7; 7 bases are shared with TRBD1. The J segment lost 0 bases and the V segment lost 4 bases, leaving 6 bases of the junction unmatched. Germline loops: CDR1 SGHAT, CDR2 FQNNGV. This CDR3 spans 15 amino acids. The CDR3 spells CASSSLTGSSYEQYF. In nucleotides, the CDR3 is TGTGCCAGCAGCTCCCTGACAGGGAGCTCCTACGAGCAGTACTTC. The full variable domain, its missing parts supplied by reference TRBV11-2 and TRBJ2-7, is EAGVAQSPRYKIIEKRQSVAFWCNPISGHATLYWYQQILGQGPKLLIQFQNNGVVDDSQLPKDRFSAERLKGVDSTLKIQPAKLEDSAVYLCASSSLTGSSYEQYFGPGTRLTVT.

The chain couples TRBV7-9 to TRBJ2-5, with TRBD2 as a possible D gene (5 bases). V was clipped by 8 bases and J by 5 bases, with 15 bases between them. Germline CDR1 SEHNR, CDR2 FQNEAQ (reference sequence). The CDR3 runs to 13 residues. The CDR3 DNA reads as TGTGCCAGCGCCCCCCGGGGTCCGGAGACCCAGTACTTC. This codes for CASAPRGPETQYF.

This chain links TRBV4-2 with TRBJ1-1, with D hard to call. Germline V gene sequence: CDR1 LGHNA, CDR2 YNFKEQ. Trimming shortened V by 0 bases and J by 10 bases, and 12 bases separated the two germline ends. The CDR3 runs to 13 residues. The CDR3, as DNA: TGTGCCAGCAGCCAAGATCCCCCTCCGGGAGCTTTCTTT. Protein: CASSQDPPPGAFF.

This clone has a single count. J is TRBJ1-1 and V is TRBV29-1; TRBD1 might be the D (5 bases). CDR1 SQVTM and CDR2 ANQGSEA come from the germline V gene. This CDR3 is built from 17 residues. V was clipped by 6 bases and J by 0 bases, with 23 bases between them. The CDR3 sequence: CSVLGLGGNFLNTEAFF. The CDR3 DNA reads TGCAGCGTCCTCGGCTTGGGGGGAAACTTCTTGAACACTGAAGCTTTCTTT. Filled out from reference TRBV29-1 and TRBJ1-1, the complete variable domain reads SAVISQKPSRDICQRGTSLTIQCQVDSQVTMMFWYRQQPGQSLTLIATANQGSEATYESGFVIDKFPISRPNLTFSTLTVSNMSPEDSSIYLCSVLGLGGNFLNTEAFFGQGTRLTVV.

This CDR3 is CASSLMQGANTEAFF. DNA of the CDR3: TGTGCCAGCAGTTTAATGCAGGGGGCGAACACTGAAGCTTTCTTT. The V call is TRBV28, the J call TRBJ1-1; TRBD1 agrees at 8 bases. This CDR3 has 15 amino acids. Looked up from germline, CDR1 is MDHEN and CDR2 is SYDVKM. Unmatched junction bases numbered 3, after V lost 2 bases and J lost 1 base.

Comments on this clone: The sample has other DNA sequences that encode this CDR3 too. The gene calls are TRBV6-5 and TRBJ1-5, with TRBD1 identical over 7 bases. The length of the CDR3 is 14 residues. Germline CDR1 MNHEY, CDR2 SVGAGI. V lost 6 bases and J lost 4; bases outside the gene matches: 6. The CDR3 region has the DNA TGTGCCAGCAGACGGGACAGCAGTAATCAGCCCCAGCATTTT. It encodes CASRRDSSNQPQHF.

J is TRBJ2-7 and V is TRBV10-3, with a weak D call TRBD1 (7 bases). Per germline, CDR1 ENHRY and CDR2 SYGVKD. This CDR3 comprises 16 residues. The V end lost 4 bases, the J end lost 0 bases, and 16 bases lay between the germline ends. CDR3 sequence: CAISGEYQGGSYEQYF. The CDR3, as DNA: TGTGCCATCAGTGGGGAGTATCAGGGGGGCTCCTACGAGCAGTACTTC.

The V gene is TRBV6-1, the J gene TRBJ2-1; TRBD1 matches at 7 bases. Germline CDR1 MNHNS, CDR2 SASEGT. Trimming took 7 bases from V and 5 from J; bases not matched to a gene: 11. This CDR3 is 15 amino acids long. CDR3 loop: CASTRARDSNNEQFF. For the CDR3, the DNA is TGTGCCAGCACCCGCGCCAGGGACAGCAACAATGAGCAGTTCTTC.

The chain employs TRBV6-5 and TRBJ2-2; D unresolved. In germline, CDR1 is MNHEY, CDR2 SVGAGI. The CDR3 length is 16 residues. Between the trimmed V and J ends, which lost 4 bases and 0 bases, there was a span of 12 bases. The CDR3 here is CASSSKRSSNTGELFF. The DNA of the CDR3 is TGTGCCAGCAGTTCTAAACGGAGCTCGAACACCGGGGAGCTGTTTTTT.

This clone has just one count. The chain employs TRBV29-1 and TRBJ2-3; 10 bases map to TRBD1. Germline V gene data show CDR1 as SQVTM and CDR2 as ANQGSEA. The CDR3 extends over 14 amino acids. J gave up 3 bases and V 6 bases, and 6 bases lay outside the gene matches. The CDR3 protein is CSVWDRGWTDTQYF. The CDR3 DNA follows: TGCAGCGTCTGGGACAGGGGTTGGACAGATACGCAGTATTTT.

This sequence joins TRBV5-5 and TRBJ2-5; no firm D call. CDR3 length: 15 amino acids. Germline CDR1 is SGHKS and CDR2 is YYEKEE (reference sequence). V lost 0 bases and J 4 bases, leaving 13 bases between the germline ends. This chain's CDR3 is CASSLALRIGETQYF. The CDR3 bases are TGTGCCAGCAGCTTGGCTCTCAGGATAGGAGAGACCCAGTACTTC.

This CDR3 reads CASSRSGITIYGYTF. DNA of the CDR3: TGTGCCAGCAGTCGCTCGGGTATTACGATCTATGGCTACACCTTC. The V call is TRBV27, the J call TRBJ1-2; D unresolved. V lost 5 bases to trimming and J lost 4 bases, with 17 bases between them. CDR1 and CDR2 (germline): MNHEY, SMNVEV (reference sequence). CDR3 length equals 15 residues.

The chain has TRBV7-9 and TRBJ2-7; TRBD1 matches at 7 bases. The CDR3 sequence is 16 residues long. V shed 2 bases and J 3 bases; nucleotides not matched to a gene: 10. Germline V lookup: CDR1 SEHNR, CDR2 FQNEAQ (reference sequence). CDR3 bases: TGTGCCAGCAGCTTACGAGCGACAGGGTCGGGCTACGAGCAGTACTTC. It encodes CASSLRATGSGYEQYF.

This clone was counted a single time. A read error may produce the germline difference seen at one junction end. This sequence joins TRBV2 and TRBJ1-6; D gene unclear. This CDR3 spans 15 amino acids. Per the germline V gene, CDR1 is SNHLY and CDR2 is FYNNEI. The CDR3 sequence: CASTESRGINSPLHF. The CDR3 DNA reads TGTGCCAGCACTGAATCGCGCGGAATTAATTCACCCCTCCACTTT. Looking up the rest from reference TRBV2 and TRBJ1-6 gives the full variable domain: EPEVTQTPSHQVTQMGQEVILRCVPISNHLYFYWYRQILGQKVEFLVSFYNNEISEKSEIFDDQFSVERPDGSNFTLKIRSTKLEDSAMYFCASTESRGINSPLHFGNGTRLTVT.

The chain is built from TRBV7-8 and TRBJ1-3; 9 nucleotides align to TRBD1. Germline trimming cut 6 bases from V and 4 bases from J; bases unmatched to any gene: 10. The CDR3 contains 16 residues. The germline V gene has CDR1 SGHVS and CDR2 FQNEAQ. The CDR3 sequence is CASRLTGGQTGNTIYF. CDR3 in DNA: TGTGCCAGCAGGCTAACAGGGGGCCAGACCGGAAACACCATATATTTT.

The chain joins TRBV29-1 to TRBJ1-5; tentatively, D is TRBD1 (6 bases). This CDR3 spans 14 amino acids. Germline CDR1 SQVTM, CDR2 ANQGSEA. V lost 5 bases to trimming and J lost 2 bases, with 13 bases between them. CDR3 nucleotides: TGCAGCGTTTGTGAAGGGGGTGGCAATCAGCCCCAGCATTTT. Translation gives CSVCEGGGNQPQHF.

This rearrangement joins TRBV7-9 to TRBJ1-1; D perhaps matches TRBD1 (5 bases). The germline CDR1 and CDR2 sequences are SEHNR and FQNEAQ (reference sequence). Trimming took 7 bases from V and 0 from J, leaving 18 bases between them. The CDR3 has 16 amino acids. The CDR3 is CASTSWGAGLNTEAFF. In nucleotides, the CDR3 is TGTGCCAGCACTTCATGGGGAGCGGGGCTGAACACTGAAGCTTTCTTT.